This is a list of T cell receptor beta chains from one sample in a study of OX40 agonist ivuxolimab in advanced cancers. Clones were read by immunoSEQ multiplex PCR, and TCRdb kept only the in-frame ones, dropping some. Altogether tens of thousands of clones are present, 86% being singletons, with the ten largest covering under 2%. The sample was CD4+ or CD8+ T cells sorted from blood, taken in a trial of the OX40 agonist ivuxolimab. All receptors come from an adult with an advanced solid tumor such as melanoma, head and neck, liver or kidney cancer. Each CDR3 is given with its conserved first and last residue. D genes are given only for firm matches. Clone size appears in some rows only: once, few, many, or a class for an expanded clone.

J: TRBJ1-2
V: TRBV2
size: -
D: -
CDR3: CASSEESAGNYGYTF
DNA: TGTGCCAGCAGTGAAGAGTCGGCAGGAAACTATGGCTACACCTTC

J: TRBJ2-5
V: TRBV19
size: once
D: TRBD1
CDR3: CASSTGQGALGHQETQYF
DNA: TGTGCCAGTAGCACCGGACAGGGGGCATTGGGGCACCAAGAGACCCAGTACTTC

J: TRBJ1-2
V: TRBV28
size: -
D: -
CDR3: CAIEGGVYTDYGYTF
DNA: TGTGCCATTGAAGGGGGTGTCTATACGGACTATGGCTACACCTTC

J: TRBJ2-2
V: TRBV7-3
size: -
D: -
CDR3: CASSLSAGAGTGELFF
DNA: TGTGCCAGCAGCTTATCCGCCGGGGCTGGCACCGGGGAGCTGTTTTTT

J: TRBJ1-4
V: TRBV5-1
size: -
D: -
CDR3: CASSPGQTGEKLFF
DNA: TGCGCCAGCAGCCCAGGTCAAACTGGGGAAAAACTGTTTTTT

J: TRBJ2-5
V: TRBV9
size: -
D: TRBD2
CDR3: CASSPRTSGGQETQYF
DNA: TGTGCCAGCAGCCCCCGGACTAGCGGGGGCCAAGAGACCCAGTACTTC

J: TRBJ1-5
V: TRBV7-2
size: -
D: -
CDR3: CASSLFQGGKQPQHF
DNA: TGTGCCAGCAGCTTATTCCAGGGTGGTAAACAGCCCCAGCATTTT

J: TRBJ1-1
V: TRBV5-1
size: once
D: -
CDR3: CASSLEQGRTEAFF
DNA: TGCGCCAGCAGCTTGGAACAGGGAAGGACTGAAGCTTTCTTT

J: TRBJ2-7
V: TRBV7-6
size: -
D: -
CDR3: CASSSPGYEQYF
DNA: TGTGCCAGCAGCTCGCCGGGGTACGAGCAGTACTTC

J: TRBJ1-5
V: TRBV10-1
size: -
D: -
CDR3: CASSESRSRQPQHF
DNA: TGCGCCAGCAGTGAGTCGCGGTCCAGGCAGCCCCAGCATTTT

J: TRBJ2-7
V: TRBV11-3
size: -
D: -
CDR3: CASSLSVDTEQYF
DNA: TGTGCCAGCAGCTTATCGGTCGACACGGAGCAGTACTTC

J: TRBJ2-2
V: TRBV5-1
size: -
D: -
CDR3: CASSLGGNTGELFF
DNA: TGCGCCAGCAGCTTGGGAGGGAACACCGGGGAGCTGTTTTTT

J: TRBJ1-1
V: TRBV27
size: once
D: TRBD1
CDR3: CASSSMDRVAFF
DNA: TGTGCCAGCAGTTCCATGGACAGGGTAGCTTTCTTT

J: TRBJ1-4
V: TRBV28
size: -
D: -
CDR3: CASSSYNRETNEKLFF
DNA: TGTGCCAGCAGTTCTTATAACAGGGAAACTAATGAAAAACTGTTTTTT

J: TRBJ2-7
V: TRBV28
size: -
D: -
CDR3: CASSLWAGGYEQYF
DNA: TGTGCCAGCAGTTTATGGGCAGGGGGGTACGAGCAGTACTTC

J: TRBJ1-2
V: TRBV28
size: -
D: -
CDR3: CASSLSTRYGYTF
DNA: TGTGCCAGCAGTTTAAGCACACGTTATGGCTACACCTTC

J: TRBJ1-2
V: TRBV18
size: -
D: -
CDR3: CASSSDLNYGYTF
DNA: TGTGCCAGCTCATCGGACTTGAACTATGGCTACACCTTC

J: TRBJ1-3
V: TRBV9
size: once
D: -
CDR3: CASSVDRTGNTIYF
DNA: TGTGCCAGCAGCGTAGACAGGACTGGAAACACCATATATTTT

J: TRBJ1-4
V: TRBV29-1
size: few
D: -
CDR3: CSVDLNEKLFF
DNA: TGCAGCGTTGATTTGAATGAAAAACTGTTTTTT

J: TRBJ1-5
V: TRBV28
size: -
D: -
CDR3: CASRSERGGGGNQPQHF
DNA: TGTGCCAGCAGATCGGAAAGGGGAGGAGGTGGCAATCAGCCCCAGCATTTT

J: TRBJ2-5
V: TRBV7-2
size: -
D: TRBD2
CDR3: CASSLAASGGAQETQYF
DNA: TGTGCCAGCAGCTTAGCGGCTAGCGGGGGGGCGCAAGAGACCCAGTACTTC

J: TRBJ1-4
V: TRBV5-4
size: -
D: -
CDR3: CASSLMGGEKLFF
DNA: TGTGCCAGCAGCTTAATGGGGGGTGAAAAACTGTTTTTT

J: TRBJ2-2
V: TRBV2
size: -
D: -
CDR3: CASSVSQEFPGELFF
DNA: TGTGCCAGCAGTGTTTCACAGGAGTTCCCCGGGGAGCTGTTTTTT

J: TRBJ1-6
V: TRBV2
size: few
D: -
CDR3: CASSGLQGADSPLHF
DNA: TGTGCCAGCAGTGGACTACAGGGTGCGGATTCACCCCTCCACTTT

J: TRBJ2-3
V: TRBV28
size: -
D: -
CDR3: CASSLWGRGTDTQYF
DNA: TGTGCCAGCAGTTTATGGGGCAGGGGCACAGATACGCAGTATTTT

J: TRBJ2-5
V: TRBV28
size: -
D: -
CDR3: CASSLLTAAGRETQYF
DNA: TGTGCCAGCAGTTTACTGACCGCAGCAGGGAGGGAGACCCAGTACTTC

J: TRBJ2-5
V: TRBV19
size: -
D: TRBD2
CDR3: CASSSQGGGSVETQYF
DNA: TGTGCCAGTAGTTCCCAGGGCGGGGGGTCGGTAGAGACCCAGTACTTC

J: TRBJ1-1
V: TRBV7-2
size: -
D: -
CDR3: CASSLYSLNTEAFF
DNA: TGTGCCAGCAGCTTATACTCCTTGAACACTGAAGCTTTCTTT

J: TRBJ2-3
V: TRBV9
size: -
D: -
CDR3: CASSPSGHQDTQYF
DNA: TGTGCCAGCAGCCCTTCGGGCCATCAGGATACGCAGTATTTT

J: TRBJ2-7
V: TRBV7-2
size: -
D: -
CDR3: CASSLETGREQYF
DNA: TGTGCCAGCAGCTTAGAAACAGGGCGCGAGCAGTACTTC

J: TRBJ1-1
V: TRBV5-5
size: once
D: -
CDR3: CASSLLEGTEAFF
DNA: TGTGCCAGCAGCTTGCTGGAGGGGACTGAAGCTTTCTTT

J: TRBJ1-5
V: TRBV19
size: -
D: -
CDR3: CASSIASNQPQHF
DNA: TGTGCCAGTAGTATTGCCAGCAATCAGCCCCAGCATTTT

J: TRBJ2-2
V: TRBV7-2
size: -
D: TRBD2
CDR3: CASSLRRGTGELFF
DNA: TGTGCCAGCAGCTTACGGCGGGGGACCGGGGAGCTGTTTTTT

J: TRBJ2-2
V: TRBV7-9
size: -
D: -
CDR3: CASSLGRQANTGELFF
DNA: TGTGCCAGCAGCTTAGGGCGGCAGGCGAACACCGGGGAGCTGTTTTTT

J: TRBJ2-2
V: TRBV7-9
size: -
D: -
CDR3: CASSWGNTGELFF
DNA: TGTGCCAGCAGCTGGGGAAACACCGGGGAGCTGTTTTTT

J: TRBJ2-3
V: TRBV6-5
size: -
D: TRBD2
CDR3: CASSGRGAQDTQYF
DNA: TGTGCCAGCAGCGGGAGGGGTGCACAAGATACGCAGTATTTT

J: TRBJ2-4
V: TRBV19
size: -
D: TRBD2
CDR3: CASRAGGQGNIQYF
DNA: TGTGCCAGCCGAGCGGGGGGGCAGGGAAACATTCAGTACTTC

J: TRBJ1-5
V: TRBV12-2
size: -
D: -
CDR3: CASRPHGYSNQPQHF
DNA: TGTGCAAGTCGCCCGCACGGGTATAGCAATCAGCCCCAGCATTTT

J: TRBJ1-4
V: TRBV4-1
size: -
D: -
CDR3: CASSQDARVGEKLFF
DNA: TGCGCCAGCAGCCAAGATGCGAGGGTAGGGGAAAAACTGTTTTTT

J: TRBJ1-1
V: TRBV5-4
size: once
D: TRBD1
CDR3: CASSNRQGAGTEAFF
DNA: TGTGCCAGCAGCAACCGACAGGGGGCTGGCACTGAAGCTTTCTTT

J: TRBJ1-5
V: TRBV7-2
size: -
D: -
CDR3: CASSLVEGSGQPQHF
DNA: TGTGCCAGCAGCTTAGTGGAAGGGAGCGGTCAGCCCCAGCATTTT

J: TRBJ1-6
V: TRBV9
size: -
D: -
CDR3: CASSPRAAQGGGGSPLHF
DNA: TGTGCCAGCAGCCCGCGGGCCGCTCAGGGCGGTGGGGGCTCACCCCTCCACTTT